This T cell receptor (beta chain) was identified during a study of regulatory T cells in long-lasting Graves disease. General study findings and limits: Tissue studied was limited to peripheral blood, excluding thyroid tissue. Persistent disease was characterized by preferential usage of TRBV28, TRBJ1-2 and TRBJ2-5.

This clonotype was detected many times. Its antigen is unknown. V dropped 1 base and J dropped 4 bases, with 11 bases sitting between them. This CDR3 spans 15 amino acids. CDR1 SGHAT and CDR2 FQNNGV come from the germline V gene. Both iRepertoire HTBI primers and Arm-PCR of CDR3 regions were used to build the TCR beta libraries. A single record per CDR3 protein comes from TCRdb applying MiXCR to the multiplex PCR reads. The data hold 400,000 to 500,000 distinct CDR3 sequences, with approximately 16% observed a single time. Time point: newly diagnosed GD, antithyroid drugs for less than 3 months. There was RNA extracted from PBMCs, and the TCR library was made from it. This sample also appeared in a second study, on T cells in Graves' hyperthyroidism and ophthalmopathy.

The sequence was collected from a woman aged 40 to 50 with Graves disease. The chain couples TRBV11-2 to TRBJ2-1; a possible D gene is TRBD2 (6 bases). The sequencing used peripheral blood mononuclear cells (PBMCs), collected at new diagnosis, from a patient treated with antithyroid drugs. The CDR3 nucleotides are TGTGCCAGCAGCTTAGCCGGGACTTCGTACAATGAGCAGTTCTTC. Protein sequence: CASSLAGTSYNEQFF.